This T cell receptor beta chain was sequenced in a study of tumor-infiltrating lymphocytes in primary liver carcinoma. Study-level information: The tumors ranged from about 4 to 10 cm across and fell within stage T1-T3 N0M0.

Bulk tissue was left unsorted, and RNA and DNA were co-extracted from about 20-30 mg of it. Patients underwent surgical resection for primary liver carcinoma. Starting material of 500 ng total RNA yielded TCR beta cDNA via a constant-region primer. Sequencing libraries for TCR beta derived from three nested multiplex PCR rounds that used slightly modified ARM-PCR. The first two PCR rounds used TRBV1-TRBV30 forward primers with a C-beta reverse primer, nine to ten cycles each. TCRdb redid the calling of the multiplex PCR reads with MiXCR, one entry per CDR3 protein. This table has about 74,000 distinct CDR3 sequences, over 60% appearing once. This CDR3 is 17 amino acids long. In germline, CDR1 is MNHEY, CDR2 SMNVEV (reference sequence). The V end lost 3 bases, the J end lost 5 bases, and 23 bases lay between the germline ends.

This TCR came from a man aged 35 to 55 with primary liver carcinoma and hepatitis B virus infection. The J gene is TRBJ2-7, the V gene TRBV27; D not certain. The source material was liver tumor tissue from sampling region 4. The subset was: tumor region T4, right-lateral pole. The CDR3 coding sequence is TGTGCCAGCAGTTTTTCGCTGGACGGAGCGTTGACCAACGAGCAGTACTTC. Protein: CASSFSLDGALTNEQYF.